Listed here are 20 T cell receptor beta chains from one sample, sequenced in a study of human T cells and chemical hapten exposure. One entry per CDR3 protein, called by TCRdb with MiXCR from the RACE reads. The sample comprises around 60,000 distinct CDR3 sequences, approximately 6.7% of which are singletons, and approximately 1.6% rests with the top ten. Time point specified: pre-sensitization, week 0. Treatment described: therapeutic diphenylcyclopropenone sensitization with weekly scalp DPC. This sample comprised whole blood, obtained in connection with sensitization to the hapten diphenylcyclopropenone (DPC). These receptors were collected from a woman in her 30s with alopecia areata. Some clones in this sample may be carry-over from other donors' samples.

This chain connects TRBV6-2 or TRBV6-3 to TRBJ1-1; D possibly corresponds to TRBD1 (5 bases). Trimming stripped 1 base from V and 1 base from J, with 7 bases between. The CDR3 sequence is 14 residues long. CDR1 is MNHEY and CDR2 is SVGEGT in the germline V gene. The CDR3: CASSYLGQNTEAFF. Here the CDR3 DNA reads TGTGCCAGCAGTTACTTAGGACAGAACACTGAAGCTTTCTTT.

Many counts were recorded for this clonotype. This chain joins TRBV4-2 and TRBJ2-3; TRBD2 matches 12 bases. Unmatched junction bases numbered 11, after V lost 1 base and J lost 3 bases. CDR3 length: 19 residues. The germline CDR1 and CDR2 sequences are LGHNA and YNFKEQ. CDR3 nucleotide sequence: TGTGCCAGCAGCCAAGGGCTAGCGGGGGGGCCGAGTAGAACAGATACGCAGTATTTT. Protein sequence: CASSQGLAGGPSRTDTQYF.

The sample holds many counts of this clonotype. The chain is built from TRBV24-1 and TRBJ2-2; TRBD1 might be the D (7 bases). Trimming stripped 3 bases from V and 5 bases from J, with 15 bases between. From germline, CDR1 is KGHDR and CDR2 SFDVKD. The CDR3 extends over 16 amino acids. CDR3 nucleotide sequence: TGTGCCACCAGTGATCCTCGGGCAGGGGGGACCGGGGAGCTGTTTTTT. Translated, it gives CATSDPRAGGTGELFF.

In its sample, this clonotype was seen many times. The chain uses TRBV20-1 and TRBJ2-7, with D possibly being TRBD1 or TRBD2 (5 bases each). Germline values: CDR1 DFQATT, CDR2 SNEGSKA (reference sequence). V was trimmed by 0 bases and J by 2 bases, leaving 11 bases between them. This CDR3 region has 14 residues. CDR3 nucleotide sequence: TGCAGTGCTAGAGATCGGGGCAGCACCTACGAGCAGTACTTC. Protein: CSARDRGSTYEQYF.

There are many counts of this clonotype. This rearrangement joins TRBV29-1 to TRBJ1-1; D might be TRBD1 (5 bases). This CDR3 has 14 amino acids. Germline loops: CDR1 SQVTM, CDR2 ANQGSEA. V lost 6 bases and J lost 1, with 15 bases in between. DNA for the CDR3: TGCAGCGTGTCTAGGGGTGAAGCGAACACTGAAGCTTTCTTT. It translates to CSVSRGEANTEAFF. The full variable domain, completed using reference TRBV29-1 and TRBJ1-1, is SAVISQKPSRDICQRGTSLTIQCQVDSQVTMMFWYRQQPGQSLTLIATANQGSEATYESGFVIDKFPISRPNLTFSTLTVSNMSPEDSSIYLCSVSRGEANTEAFFGQGTRLTVV.

This clonotype was seen at least ten times. This chain connects TRBV29-1 to TRBJ1-1; 8 positions agree with TRBD1. Germline lookup yields CDR1 SQVTM and CDR2 ANQGSEA. This CDR3 has 14 residues. V lost 0 bases, J lost 3 bases, and 3 bases stayed unmatched. CDR3 in amino acids: CSVEDGQGDTEAFF. The CDR3 nucleotides are TGCAGCGTTGAAGACGGACAGGGAGACACTGAAGCTTTCTTT.

This clonotype was counted many times. The rearrangement joins TRBV20-1 to TRBJ2-5; D remains unclear. This CDR3 region has 14 residues. Germline V gives CDR1 DFQATT, CDR2 SNEGSKA (reference sequence). Trimming pared 0 bases from V and 5 bases from J, leaving 13 bases between. The CDR3: CSARDLLGGETQYF. DNA for the CDR3: TGCAGTGCTAGAGATCTCCTAGGTGGGGAGACCCAGTACTTC.

The V and J genes are TRBV30 and TRBJ1-6; D call uncertain. Germline-derived CDR1 and CDR2 are GTSNPN and SVGIG (reference sequence). The CDR3 length is 15 residues. Between the trimmed V and J ends, which lost 4 bases and 9 bases, there was a span of 19 bases. The CDR3: CAWTRTGTASSPLHF. The CDR3 DNA sequence: TGTGCCTGGACCCGGACCGGTACAGCGAGTTCACCCCTCCACTTT.

This clonotype was picked up a small number of times. The chain couples TRBV18 to TRBJ1-2; possible D gene TRBD1, 6 bases. Looked up from germline, CDR1 is KGHSH and CDR2 is LQKENI. The CDR3 consists of 14 residues. Trimming left V 2 bases short and J 3 bases short, with 10 bases between. In nucleotides, the CDR3 is TGTGCCAGCTCACCAAGGACAGCGGACTATGGCTACACCTTC. Translating gives CASSPRTADYGYTF.

This clonotype was seen more than once but under ten times. The V and J genes are TRBV4-1 and TRBJ1-2; 8 bases map to TRBD1. CDR3 length: 15 amino acids. Per germline, CDR1 MGHRA and CDR2 YSYEKL. V shed 4 bases and J 2 bases; nucleotides not matched to a gene: 6. The CDR3 protein is CASSPGDRTNYGYTF. CDR3 DNA: TGCGCCAGCAGCCCGGGGGACAGGACGAACTATGGCTACACCTTC.

Many counts were recorded for this clonotype. The J gene is TRBJ1-1, the V gene TRBV29-1, with a tentative D call TRBD1 (5 bases). This CDR3 region has 13 residues. Per the germline V gene, CDR1 is SQVTM and CDR2 is ANQGSEA. The V and J ends lost 7 bases and 4 bases respectively, with 16 bases between them. CDR3 DNA sequence: TGCAGCGCTGAGGCCAGGAGGGGCACTGAAGCTTTCTTT. It encodes CSAEARRGTEAFF. The whole variable domain, filled in from reference TRBV29-1 and TRBJ1-1, reads SAVISQKPSRDICQRGTSLTIQCQVDSQVTMMFWYRQQPGQSLTLIATANQGSEATYESGFVIDKFPISRPNLTFSTLTVSNMSPEDSSIYLCSAEARRGTEAFFGQGTRLTVV.

This clonotype was observed at least ten times. The chain employs TRBV12-3 or TRBV12-4 and TRBJ2-3, with 8 bases that match TRBD2. J was trimmed by 4 bases and V by 6 bases; bases with no gene match: 15. This CDR3 spans 17 amino acids. CDR3 DNA: TGTGCCAGCAGCCCCCCCTCCGGGAGGGGGAAATCAGATACGCAGTATTTT. Translating it yields CASSPPSGRGKSDTQYF.

This clonotype has more than one count but fewer than ten. The rearrangement uses TRBV10-3 and TRBJ2-1, with 7 bases fitting TRBD1. Germline V gives CDR1 ENHRY, CDR2 SYGVKD. This CDR3 contains 14 residues. Trimming took 7 bases from V and 8 from J; bases not matched to a gene: 11. The CDR3: CAIKDRADTYEQFF. CDR3 nucleotide sequence: TGTGCCATCAAAGACAGGGCCGATACCTATGAGCAGTTCTTC.

Only a few counts were recorded for this clonotype. The CDR3, as DNA: TGTGCCAGCAGTTTATTGCGGGGTGCGGGAAACACCATATATTTT. Translating gives CASSLLRGAGNTIYF. The chain has TRBV12-3 or TRBV12-4 and TRBJ1-3; no clear D. The CDR3 length is 15 residues. The V gene lost 2 bases and the J gene lost 4 bases, with 12 bases spanning the gap.

This clonotype was detected many times. J is TRBJ2-1 and V is TRBV12-3 or TRBV12-4, with 8 bases lining up with TRBD1. Germline trimming cut 6 bases from V and 7 bases from J; bases unmatched to any gene: 17. The CDR3 consists of 17 residues. DNA for the CDR3: TGTGCCAGCAGGCTCCGGGACAGGATTCTTAAGGGGAATGAGCAGTTCTTC. Its protein is CASRLRDRILKGNEQFF.

This clonotype was seen ten or more times. This chain uses TRBV20-1 with TRBJ1-3; 7 nucleotides match TRBD1. The CDR3 consists of 19 residues. Losses at the gene ends were 0 bases for V and 5 bases for J; bases not matched to a gene: 19. The V gene's germline CDR1 is DFQATT and CDR2 SNEGSKA (reference sequence). CDR3 DNA: TGCAGTGCTAGAGATAGGGAACTGTTTTCAGGGGGATCTAGAAACACCATATATTTT. Its protein product is CSARDRELFSGGSRNTIYF.

In this sample, this clonotype turned up many times. This sequence joins TRBV2 and TRBJ1-1; 9 bases fit TRBD1. The CDR3 extends over 14 amino acids. After removal of 8 bases from V and 6 bases from J, the junction contained 10 bases not matched to a gene. The germline V gene has CDR1 SNHLY and CDR2 FYNNEI. CDR3: CASASQGAKAEAFF. The CDR3 DNA sequence: TGTGCCAGCGCCTCACAGGGGGCGAAGGCTGAAGCTTTCTTT.

This clonotype showed up many times. The chain links TRBV5-5 to TRBJ1-5; 7 bases match TRBD1. The CDR3 is made up of 15 amino acids. Germline values: CDR1 SGHKS, CDR2 YYEKEE (reference sequence). V lost 5 bases to trimming and J lost 1 base; unmatched junction nucleotides: 6. The CDR3 sequence: CASSRDSESNQPQHF. CDR3 coding DNA: TGTGCCAGCAGTCGGGACAGCGAAAGCAATCAGCCCCAGCATTTT.

This clonotype was observed a handful of times. CDR3 nucleotide sequence: TGTGCCAGCCTCTCCCCGGACAGGCCCCGCACAGATACGCAGTATTTT. This codes for CASLSPDRPRTDTQYF. The V gene is TRBV2, the J gene TRBJ2-3; 7 nucleotides match TRBD1. This CDR3 is 16 amino acids long. Germline trimming cut 8 bases from V and 1 base from J; bases unmatched to any gene: 12. Germline V gives CDR1 SNHLY, CDR2 FYNNEI.

This chain uses TRBV5-1 with TRBJ1-3, with D possibly matching TRBD1 (6 bases). The CDR3 sequence is 15 residues long. The ends were cut back, 7 bases at V and 0 bases at J, with 14 bases in the middle. The germline gives CDR1 SGHRS, CDR2 YFSETQ. The CDR3 here is CASSWGLLSGNTIYF. DNA for the CDR3: TGCGCCAGCTCGTGGGGGCTCCTCTCTGGAAACACCATATATTTT.